This T cell receptor (beta chain) appears in the sequencing data of a study of shared clonotypes between healthy human individuals (dated by TCRdb to about 2020). For the wider study: Two women and three men aged 18 to 49 years were included in the cohort. Each donor's leukapheresis produced roughly between roughly 0.9 and 8.9 billion PBMCs. The study deeply sequenced blood TCR repertoires of several healthy adults to estimate repertoire size and the extent of clonotype sharing between individuals. For each donor, CD4 naive and CD4 memory were each given three plates, CD8 naive was given two plates, and CD8 memory was given one plate. Libraries were prepared and TCR repertoires were sequenced by different laboratories using diverse techniques, in order to increase sequencing depth and limit assay-specific biases. Broader findings and caveats from the paper: Across a few donors, around 5% of naive CD4, roughly 3.5% of naive CD8, about 2.3% of memory CD4, and 0.4% of memory CD8 clonotypes were shared. Because the study included only a small number of donors, the genetic and exposure-history diversity represented was limited. Sampling was restricted to blood, and TCR repertoires in tissue are likely to differ from TCR repertoires in blood. Based on pairwise subsampling, the degree of clonotype sharing among donors was expected to be affected by sequencing depth. Rarefaction of sorted-subset datasets indicated incomplete sequencing despite the large sequencing depth. Compared with non-shared clonotypes, clonotypes shared by all four sorted-subset donors had higher generation probabilities. Larger estimated clonotype richness was generally found for naive subsets than for memory subsets.

Using the deep immunoSEQ assay, multiplex PCR amplified TCR CDR3 regions from genomic DNA. For each cell subset, the extracted genomic DNA was distributed evenly across all wells of several immunoSEQ 96-well plates, and each plate served as one replicate. For sorted subsets, 200 to 250 ng genomic DNA, equal to tens of thousands of T cell genomes, was loaded into each replicate PCR. Purified libraries were measured with a Qubit 3.0 fluorometer, size-checked on a Bioanalyzer 2100, and measured again with the KAPA Library Quantification kit. Every immunoSEQ 96-well plate was sequenced on a dedicated single-read 150-cycle Illumina NextSeq 550 flow cell. Under the source paper's analysis protocol: Because the immunoSEQ output held only junctional sequences and lacked quality scores, the filtering could not match the filtering applied to full-length reads. To assign V/J genes and CDR3, sequences were annotated using PyIR, a Python wrapper for IgBLAST v1.9, with IMGT germline references. Reads were filtered out if the reads had weak V/J assignments (E-value above 1e-6), no CDR3, stop codons, out-of-frame junctions, or ambiguous translated residues. A V3J clonotype was defined by an identical inferred V gene, J gene, and CDR3 amino acid sequence. The percentage overlap between two repertoires was calculated by dividing the number of shared unique clonotypes by the size of the smaller repertoire. RTK rarefaction, the Chao1 estimator, and Recon v2.1 estimates of unobserved clonotypes were used to assess repertoire richness. Generation probabilities for all TCRbeta clonotypes obtained by the gDNA method from four donors were computed using OLGA. TCRdb carries this immuneACCESS record with in-frame sequences only. Its versions omit some clonotypes, under half of them owing to an unresolved V gene in the studies checked, with the rest unexplained. That table supplies the V and J calls and clone size; D and trimming were determined from the DNA. In all, the sample holds about 2.4 million clones, and more than 80% of those were seen once. About 0.13% of the sample comes from the top ten.

Points on this clone: Its antigen is unknown. An end of the junction does not agree with germline; a read error may underlie this.

From its cysteine to its phenylalanine, the CDR3 spans 13 amino acids. The sequence is cut down to CDR3 DNA, 39 bases in frame from base 1. From the germline V gene (reference sequence), CDR1 is WNHNN and CDR2 is SYGVQD. Donors were healthy HIV-negative adults with no recently reported acute infections or vaccinations. All donors were Caucasian adults living in Nashville, Tennessee, USA. CD4+ T cells were enriched by magnetic negative selection; naive cells were then positively selected on CD45RA, and the negative fraction formed the memory subset. Blood was collected by leukapheresis, and PBMCs were isolated by Ficoll-Histopaque density gradient centrifugation and then cryopreserved in liquid nitrogen vapor phase. Purity and quantity of every magnetically sorted T cell population were checked by analytical flow cytometry. From each sorted fraction, genomic DNA was isolated and quantified by UV absorbance on a Nanodrop 2000c.

Sequencing used naive CD4+ T cells sorted from blood. The sample's cell subset or site label, in plain terms: CD45RA+ positively selected. The receptor chain draws on TRBV10-1 and TRBJ2-7; TRBD1 matches 7 bases in the middle. This sequence originates from a man aged 18 to 35 in good health. The bases read TGCGCCAGCAGTGCTTACAGGGGATACGAGTTATGGTTC. Translated, this is CASSAYRGYELWF.